This T cell receptor beta chain was identified in a study of shared clonotypes between healthy human individuals. Study findings and constraints: Only a few donors were included, so the genetic and exposure-history diversity represented was limited.

The assay was immunoSEQ multiplex PCR, and TCRdb's table has in-frame clones only and misses some. The data hold over 2 million clones, with roughly 92% observed a single time. In its sample, this clone was seen once. Its cognate antigen is unknown. A CD45RA-negative memory subset and a CD45RA+ naive subset were separated from the CD4+ cells. This CDR3 has 16 residues. Germline CDR1 KGHSH, CDR2 LQKENI. V lost 0 bases, J lost 8 bases, and 7 bases stayed unmatched. This TCR came from a man between 18 and 35 years old in good health. Some clones in this sample may be carry-over from other donors' samples. The sample consisted of naive CD4+ T cells from PBMCs. As to subset: CD45RA+ positively selected. V gene TRBV18 combines with J gene TRBJ2-1; 10 bases align to TRBD2. The CDR3 sequence: CASSPPSSGSLYEQFF. CDR3 DNA: TGTGCCAGCTCACCACCGTCTAGCGGGAGTCTGTATGAGCAGTTCTTC.